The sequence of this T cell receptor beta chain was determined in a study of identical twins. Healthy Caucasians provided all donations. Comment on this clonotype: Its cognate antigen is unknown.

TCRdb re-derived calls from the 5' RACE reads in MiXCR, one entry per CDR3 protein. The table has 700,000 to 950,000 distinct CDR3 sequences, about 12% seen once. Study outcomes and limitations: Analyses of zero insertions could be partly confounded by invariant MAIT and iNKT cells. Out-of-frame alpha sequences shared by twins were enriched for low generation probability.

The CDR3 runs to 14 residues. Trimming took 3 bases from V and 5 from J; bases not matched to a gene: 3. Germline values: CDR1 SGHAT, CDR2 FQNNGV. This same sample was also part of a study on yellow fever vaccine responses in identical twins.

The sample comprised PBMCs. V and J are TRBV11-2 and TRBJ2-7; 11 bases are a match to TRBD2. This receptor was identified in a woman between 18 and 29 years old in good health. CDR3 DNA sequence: TGTGCCAGCAGCTTTACTAGCGGGAGCCACGAGCAGTACTTC. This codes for CASSFTSGSHEQYF.